The clone carrying this TCR beta chain has ten or more counts. What it binds is not known. This CDR3 is 12 amino acids long. Trimming stripped 8 bases from V and 3 bases from J, with 9 bases between. Germline V gene lookup returns CDR1 MNHEY and CDR2 SVGAGI. The data were obtained in a study of T-cell memory formation after mild COVID-19. Notes on the study in general: CD4+ bias marked clones expanding day 15 to 37, unlike balanced contracting clones.

Constant-segment-primed 5'RACE gave TCR alpha and TCR beta cDNA libraries with sample barcodes and UMIs. From the 5' RACE reads, TCRdb called clonotypes with MiXCR, one entry per CDR3 protein. Here the sample spans around 390,000 distinct CDR3 sequences, roughly 15% being singletons. The origin of this receptor is a man between 18 and 29 years old who had mild COVID-19 (a few samples of this study predate the infection). Cell type and time point are not known. The sample taken for sequencing was PBMCs or a T cell subset sorted from them (not recorded which). The chain links TRBV6-5 to TRBJ2-3; TRBD1 might be the D (6 bases). The CDR3 bases are TGTGCCAGCGGGGGCTCTACAGATACGCAGTATTTT. Amino acid sequence: CASGGSTDTQYF.